Included here is one TCR beta chain sequence, with context. Together with a sample-barcoded 5' primer, a J-beta primer mix was included in a second PCR lasting about 6 to 11 cycles. TCRdb re-derived calls from the 5' RACE reads in MiXCR, one entry per CDR3 protein. The sample includes 1.5 million to 2 million distinct CDR3 sequences, about 50% seen only once; the top ten take more than 2%. This record comes from a study of blood T cells in healthy people across ages. The J segment lost 0 bases and the V segment lost 5 bases, leaving 9 bases of the junction unmatched. Germline CDR1 reads SGHVS; CDR2 reads FQNEAQ. This CDR3 contains 17 residues.

This chain links TRBV7-8 with TRBJ2-1; 8 nucleotides agree with TRBD2. Sample: blood. The receptor was isolated from a woman aged 40 to 49 in good health. The CDR3 spells CASSPTLAGSSYNEQFF. The CDR3 coding sequence is TGTGCCAGCAGCCCCACCCTAGCGGGTAGCTCCTACAATGAGCAGTTCTTC.